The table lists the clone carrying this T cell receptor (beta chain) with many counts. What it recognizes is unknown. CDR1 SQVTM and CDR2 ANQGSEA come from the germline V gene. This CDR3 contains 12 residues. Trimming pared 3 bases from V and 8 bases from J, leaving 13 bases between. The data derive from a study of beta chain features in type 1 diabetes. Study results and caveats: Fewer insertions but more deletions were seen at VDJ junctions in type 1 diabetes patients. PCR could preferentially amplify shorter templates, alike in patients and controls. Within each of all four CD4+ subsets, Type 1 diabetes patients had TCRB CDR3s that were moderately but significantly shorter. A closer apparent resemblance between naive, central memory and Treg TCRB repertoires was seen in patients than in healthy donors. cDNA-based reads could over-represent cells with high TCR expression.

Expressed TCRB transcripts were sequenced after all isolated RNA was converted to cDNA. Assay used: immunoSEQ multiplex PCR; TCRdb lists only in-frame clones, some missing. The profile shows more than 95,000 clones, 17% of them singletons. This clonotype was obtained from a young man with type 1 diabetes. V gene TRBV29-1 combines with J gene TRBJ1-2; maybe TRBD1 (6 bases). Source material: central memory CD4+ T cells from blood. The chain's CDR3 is CSVERTGLGYTF. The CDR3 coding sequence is TGCAGCGTTGAGCGTACAGGGTTGGGCTACACCTTC.